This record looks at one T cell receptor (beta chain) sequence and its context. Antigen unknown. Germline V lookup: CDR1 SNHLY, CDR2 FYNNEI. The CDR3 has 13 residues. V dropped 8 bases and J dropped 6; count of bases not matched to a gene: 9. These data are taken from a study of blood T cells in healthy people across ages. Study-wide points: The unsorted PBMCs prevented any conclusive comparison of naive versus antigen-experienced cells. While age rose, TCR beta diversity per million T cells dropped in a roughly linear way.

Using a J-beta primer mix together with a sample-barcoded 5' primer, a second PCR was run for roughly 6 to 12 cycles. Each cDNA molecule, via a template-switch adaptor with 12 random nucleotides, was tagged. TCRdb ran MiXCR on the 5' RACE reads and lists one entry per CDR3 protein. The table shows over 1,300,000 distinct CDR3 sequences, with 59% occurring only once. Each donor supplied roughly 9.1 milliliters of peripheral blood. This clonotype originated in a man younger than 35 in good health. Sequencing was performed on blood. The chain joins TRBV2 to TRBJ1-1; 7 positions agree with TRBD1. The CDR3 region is CASRRGQVPEAFF. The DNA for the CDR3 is TGTGCCAGCCGGAGGGGGCAAGTCCCTGAAGCTTTCTTT. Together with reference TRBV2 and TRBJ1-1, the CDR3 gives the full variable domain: EPEVTQTPSHQVTQMGQEVILRCVPISNHLYFYWYRQILGQKVEFLVSFYNNEISEKSEIFDDQFSVERPDGSNFTLKIRSTKLEDSAMYFCASRRGQVPEAFFGQGTRLTVV.